This is a list of T cell receptor beta chains from one sample in a study of CD8 T cells in ankylosing spondylitis. MiXCR, run by TCRdb on the 5' RACE reads, gives a single entry per CDR3 protein. The data contain 300,000 to 350,000 distinct CDR3 sequences, roughly 14% of them seen just once; the ten biggest clones take up about 1.1%. Sequenced: blood, either unsorted or a sorted T cell fraction (not recorded which). The receptors stem from a male donor with ankylosing spondylitis or in good health (not recorded which). Both conserved end residues are part of each CDR3. A D gene is named only where the DNA matches it firmly. Expanded clones get a size class; other rows say once, few or many, or leave the size out.

TRBJ1-1 few TRBV29-1 - 12 TGCAGCGTGGAACAGCGGGGGACTGAAGCTTTCTTT CSVEQRGTEAFF
TRBJ1-1 - TRBV12-3/TRBV12-4 TRBD1 13 TGTGCCAGCAGTACAGGGGAGAACACTGAAGCTTTCTTT CASSTGENTEAFF
TRBJ2-7 few TRBV11-2 TRBD2 16 TGTGCCAGCAGCAAAGGACTAGCGGGAGATCTCTACGAGCAGTACTTC CASSKGLAGDLYEQYF
TRBJ1-6 once TRBV2 - 16 TGTGCCAGCAGGGAGACAGCTCTTACCTTTTATTCACCCCTCCACTTT CASRETALTFYSPLHF
TRBJ2-1 - TRBV6-5 - 12 TGTGCCAGCAGTCAGGGACCGGCGCAGCAGTTCTTC CASSQGPAQQFF
TRBJ2-1 few TRBV5-6 TRBD2 15 TGTGCCAGCAGCGTGGGACTAGCGGGACACAATGAGCAGTTCTTC CASSVGLAGHNEQFF
TRBJ1-5 few TRBV20-1 - 13 TGCAGTGCTAGAGATCGACACAATCAGCCCCAGCATTTT CSARDRHNQPQHF
TRBJ2-5 - TRBV2 - 16 TGTGCCAGCAGTGAAGCGCTTCGGGACCCTCAAGAGACCCAGTACTTC CASSEALRDPQETQYF
TRBJ2-1 - TRBV5-5 TRBD2 14 TGTGCCAGCAGCGGACTAGCGGGACGGGATGAGCAGTTCTTC CASSGLAGRDEQFF
TRBJ2-3 few TRBV12-3/TRBV12-4 - 20 TGTGCCAGCAGCCCCTGGGAGGTAGTAGCGGCAGTACCCAACACAGATACGCAGTATTTT CASSPWEVVAAVPNTDTQYF
TRBJ2-2 few TRBV5-1 - 15 TGCGCCAGCAGCTTCGGGACTGGTCACACCGGGGAGCTGTTTTTT CASSFGTGHTGELFF
TRBJ1-1 many TRBV5-6 - 16 TGTGCCAGCAGCTTGGTGGGGACGGATAGCAACACTGAAGCTTTCTTT CASSLVGTDSNTEAFF
TRBJ2-3 - TRBV7-8 - 13 TGTGCCAGCAGCTTAATAGAGGAGGGTACGCAGTATTTT CASSLIEEGTQYF
TRBJ1-1 - TRBV11-3 - 14 TGTGCCAGCTCCCTTGCATCATTGAACACTGAAGCTTTCTTT CASSLASLNTEAFF
TRBJ1-1 few TRBV5-1 - 14 TGCGCCAGCAGCTTGACGGACAGAATCACTGAAGCTTTCTTT CASSLTDRITEAFF
TRBJ2-2 - TRBV6-1 TRBD2 14 TGTGCCAGCCGCGAAGCGGGAGAGGTCGGGGAGCTGTTTTTT CASREAGEVGELFF
TRBJ1-2 - TRBV6-5 TRBD1 17 TGTGCCAGCAGTTACTCGCCATCCGGGACAGGGGGCGGTGGCTACACCTTC CASSYSPSGTGGGGYTF
TRBJ2-2 many TRBV7-8 - 13 TGTGCCAGCAGCTTATCCGGGACCGGGGAGCTGTTTTTT CASSLSGTGELFF
TRBJ1-2 few TRBV4-1 - 15 TGCGCCAGCAGCCTCACCATCCTGGGCGGCTATGGCTACACCTTC CASSLTILGGYGYTF
TRBJ2-7 few TRBV20-1 - 13 TGCAGTGCTAGAAGGGGGTCCTTTTACGAGCAGTACTTC CSARRGSFYEQYF
TRBJ2-1 - TRBV5-1 - 16 TGCGCCAGCAGCTTGGCCGCCGGGACTCTTCGGGATGAGCAGTTCTTC CASSLAAGTLRDEQFF
TRBJ1-5 few TRBV20-1 - 12 TGCAGTGCTAGAAGGTCGGATCAGCCCCAGCATTTT CSARRSDQPQHF
TRBJ2-7 few TRBV27 - 15 TGTGCCAGCAGTAGATCTGGGACACCACTTTACGAGCAGTACTTC CASSRSGTPLYEQYF
TRBJ2-7 few TRBV18 - 14 TGTGCCAGCTCACCACCCAGGACGGCCTACGAGCAGTACTTC CASSPPRTAYEQYF
TRBJ1-1 - TRBV12-3/TRBV12-4 - 13 TGTGCCAGCAGCCCCTTATTGAACACTGAAGCTTTCTTT CASSPLLNTEAFF
TRBJ1-1 - TRBV6-6 TRBD1 13 TGTGCCAGCAGTTTATGGACAGGCACTGAAGCTTTCTTT CASSLWTGTEAFF
TRBJ2-7 - TRBV7-9 - 15 TGTGCCAGCAGCTACCTAGCGCCCGACGTAGACGAGCAGTACTTC CASSYLAPDVDEQYF
TRBJ1-2 many TRBV12-3/TRBV12-4 - 11 TGTGCCAGCAGTTCCGGGTATGGCTACACCTTC CASSSGYGYTF
TRBJ1-2 - TRBV7-2 TRBD1 14 TGTGCCAGCAGCGCCGGACAGGGGCGGTATGGCTACACCTTC CASSAGQGRYGYTF
TRBJ1-2 few TRBV2 - 13 TGTGCCAGCAGTGAGGGTAATAACTATGGCTACACCTTC CASSEGNNYGYTF
TRBJ2-7 - TRBV12-3/TRBV12-4 TRBD1 15 TGTGCCAGCAGTTTAGCCCCAGGGGGAGACTACGAGCAGTACTTC CASSLAPGGDYEQYF
TRBJ2-5 - TRBV7-2 TRBD2 17 TGTGCCAGCAGCATCGGGACTAGCGGGCTTCTCGGGAAGACCCAGTACTTC CASSIGTSGLLGKTQYF
TRBJ2-3 - TRBV6-5 - 14 TGTGCCAGCAGTTACTCGTGGAGCCGGGATACGCAGTATTTT CASSYSWSRDTQYF
TRBJ2-7 - TRBV10-3 TRBD1 13 TGTGCCATAAAGGGACAGCATGCCTACGAGCAGTACTTC CAIKGQHAYEQYF
TRBJ2-5 few TRBV12-3/TRBV12-4 - 13 TGTGCCAGCAGTCCAGCGCCCCGAGAGACCCAGTACTTC CASSPAPRETQYF
TRBJ2-2 - TRBV5-1 TRBD1 15 TGCGCCAGCAGCGCCGGACAGGCGAACACCGGGGAGCTGTTTTTT CASSAGQANTGELFF
TRBJ1-2 few TRBV7-2 TRBD1 15 TGTGCCAGCAGCTTGGGGACAGGGTTCAACTATGGCTACACCTTC CASSLGTGFNYGYTF
TRBJ1-1 - TRBV18 - 12 TGTGCCAGCTCACCAGAGAACACTGAAGCTTTCTTT CASSPENTEAFF
TRBJ2-7 - TRBV10-1 - 14 TGCGCCAGCAGTGAGGCCTACCAGACGACCGAGCAGTACTTC CASSEAYQTTEQYF
TRBJ2-1 few TRBV6-1 TRBD2 17 TGTGCCAGCATGAGGACTAGCGGGACCAGCTCCTACAATGAGCAGTTCTTC CASMRTSGTSSYNEQFF